Shown below are 17 T cell receptor beta chains from a single sample sequenced in a study of early T cells in non-severe SARS-CoV-2 infection. A single record per CDR3 protein comes from TCRdb applying MiXCR to the 5' RACE reads. Seen here are 35,000 to 45,000 distinct CDR3 sequences, around 6.3% observed once, and the top ten hold more than 7%. Material: whole blood, obtained at baseline. The receptors were sampled from an adult who was a healthcare worker with PCR-confirmed SARS-CoV-2 infection or an uninfected control (not recorded which).

This clonotype appeared many times. This chain connects TRBV29-1 to TRBJ2-4, with D uncertain. Looked up from germline, CDR1 is SQVTM and CDR2 is ANQGSEA. This CDR3 contains 14 residues. Trimming took 3 bases from V and 0 from J, leaving 9 bases between them. The CDR3 sequence: CSVETKLAKNIQYF. The CDR3 bases are TGCAGCGTTGAGACAAAATTAGCCAAAAACATTCAGTACTTC.

This clonotype was recorded at least ten times. This chain uses TRBV20-1 with TRBJ2-5; 7 bases align to TRBD1. V trimming: 6 bases; J trimming: 2 bases; junction bases outside the gene matches: 9. The CDR3 is 14 amino acids. The germline V gene encodes CDR1 DFQATT and CDR2 SNEGSKA (reference sequence). The CDR3 protein is CSAYPPDRQETQYF. In DNA, the CDR3 is TGCAGTGCGTACCCGCCGGACAGGCAAGAGACCCAGTACTTC.

V gene TRBV30 combines with J gene TRBJ2-7; D may correspond to TRBD1 or TRBD2 (5 bases each). CDR1 and CDR2 (germline): GTSNPN, SVGIG (reference sequence). Trimming took 6 bases from V and 3 from J, leaving 12 bases between them. The CDR3 is 12 amino acids. The CDR3 loop reads CACGTANYEQYF. CDR3 DNA: TGTGCCTGTGGGACCGCAAACTACGAGCAGTACTTC.

The rearrangement uses TRBV5-6 and TRBJ2-5; perhaps TRBD1 as D (6 bases). Germline V CDR1 and CDR2: SGHDT, YYEEEE. V was shortened by 3 bases and J by 1 base, with 13 bases between the two germline ends. The CDR3 sequence is 15 residues long. This CDR3 reads CASSYPTGLQETQYF. DNA for the CDR3: TGTGCCAGCAGCTACCCGACAGGCCTCCAAGAGACCCAGTACTTC.

The chain links TRBV12-3 or TRBV12-4 to TRBJ2-3; D gene ambiguous. The V and J ends lost 6 bases and 0 bases respectively, with 13 bases between them. There are 15 residues in the CDR3. In DNA, the CDR3 is TGTGCCAGCAGCCTAGGAGTCCCTAGCACAGATACGCAGTATTTT. Translation: CASSLGVPSTDTQYF.

The chain is built from TRBV28 and TRBJ2-6; D unresolved. CDR3 size: 13 residues. The V end lost 5 bases, the J end lost 2 bases, and 4 bases lay between the germline ends. The germline V gene has CDR1 MDHEN and CDR2 SYDVKM. DNA for the CDR3: TGTGCCAGCAGTCCTCCTGGGGCCAACGTCCTGACTTTC. This encodes CASSPPGANVLTF.

This clonotype was counted ten times or more. The gene calls are TRBV27 and TRBJ2-7; D unresolved. This CDR3 contains 14 residues. V was trimmed by 5 bases and J by 0 bases, leaving 11 bases between them. In germline, CDR1 is MNHEY, CDR2 SMNVEV (reference sequence). CDR3 protein: CASSRLPYSYEQYF. In nucleotides, the CDR3 is TGTGCCAGCAGTAGGTTACCTTACTCCTACGAGCAGTACTTC.

This clonotype was seen many times. The V gene is TRBV7-9, the J gene TRBJ1-5; unclear D gene. The V gene's germline CDR1 is SEHNR and CDR2 FQNEAQ (reference sequence). Trimming stripped 1 base from V and 2 bases from J, with 9 bases between. This CDR3 is built from 15 residues. The CDR3 is CASSLGPSGNQPQHF. CDR3 nucleotides: TGTGCCAGCAGCTTAGGACCCAGCGGCAATCAGCCCCAGCATTTT.

This clonotype has ten or more counts. This sequence joins TRBV13 and TRBJ1-4; weak D call: TRBD1 (5 bases). Trimming pared 2 bases from V and 1 base from J, leaving 14 bases between. Germline CDR1 and CDR2: PRHDT and FYEKMQ (reference sequence). The CDR3 contains 17 residues. The CDR3 nucleotides read TGTGCCAGCAGCTTAATGCGGGGCGCCAGAACTAATGAAAAACTGTTTTTT. Its protein is CASSLMRGARTNEKLFF.

The genes are TRBV27 and TRBJ2-7; D is ambiguous. CDR3 size: 13 residues. V dropped 3 bases and J dropped 1 base, with 7 bases sitting between them. Germline values: CDR1 MNHEY, CDR2 SMNVEV (reference sequence). The CDR3 nucleotides are TGTGCCAGCAGTTTGAGAGCGTCCTACGAGCAGTACTTC. This encodes CASSLRASYEQYF.

Many counts were recorded for this clonotype. CDR3 DNA sequence: TGTGCCAGTAGTGACCGACCCCGGGGGAGTGAAAAACTGTTTTTT. As protein: CASSDRPRGSEKLFF. V usage is TRBV19 and J usage is TRBJ1-4, with a weak D call TRBD1 (5 bases). Germline CDR1 and CDR2: LNHDA and SQIVND (reference sequence). Trimming cost V 5 bases and J 7 bases, with 17 bases left between them. The CDR3 length is 15 residues.

For this clonotype: Just one base apart from a much larger clone, this may be a read error. The chain recombines TRBV7-9 with TRBJ1-1; D remains ambiguous. Germline values: CDR1 SEHNR, CDR2 FQNEAQ (reference sequence). The CDR3 sequence is 12 residues long. This chain's CDR3 is CASSYSNTEDFF. The CDR3 DNA is TGTGCCAGCAGCTACAGCAACACTGAAGATTTCTTT.

This clonotype has a handful of counts. This chain connects TRBV5-6 to TRBJ1-2, with 9 bases that match TRBD1. The germline V gene encodes CDR1 SGHDT and CDR2 YYEEEE. After removal of 5 bases from V and 5 bases from J, the junction contained 7 bases not matched to a gene. The CDR3 totals 14 residues. The CDR3 coding sequence is TGTGCCAGCAGTACCGGGACAGGGACGTATGGCTACACCTTC. Amino acids: CASSTGTGTYGYTF.

This clonotype was seen only a few times. The chain is built from TRBV28 and TRBJ2-3, with D hard to call. V shed 1 base and J shed 1 base, with 12 bases lying between them. The CDR3 totals 16 residues. Germline lookup yields CDR1 MDHEN and CDR2 SYDVKM. Here the CDR3 DNA reads TGTGCCAGCAGTTTATTGCCTTTCCCAGGCACAGATACGCAGTATTTT. It translates to CASSLLPFPGTDTQYF. Supplemented by reference TRBV28 and TRBJ2-3, the full variable domain reads DVKVTQSSRYLVKRTGEKVFLECVQDMDHENMFWYRQDPGLGLRLIYFSYDVKMKEKGDIPEGYSVSREKKERFSLILESASTNQTSMYLCASSLLPFPGTDTQYFGPGTRLTVL.

This clonotype was counted ten times or more. The chain carries TRBV24-1 and TRBJ1-5; D unresolved. Trimming left V 3 bases short and J 0 bases short, with 11 bases between. Germline CDR1 is KGHDR and CDR2 is SFDVKD. The CDR3 extends over 16 amino acids. CDR3 residues: CATSDRGGYSNQPQHF. Here the CDR3 DNA reads TGTGCCACCAGTGATCGCGGAGGGTATAGCAATCAGCCCCAGCATTTT.

This clonotype was recorded at least ten times. J is TRBJ2-2 and V is TRBV10-3; perhaps D is TRBD1 or TRBD2 (6 bases each). Germline values: CDR1 ENHRY, CDR2 SYGVKD. With 8 bases removed from V and 3 bases from J, the gap between germline ends came to 22 bases. The CDR3 extends over 17 amino acids. The CDR3 spells CAIPGDGGARDTGELFF. The CDR3, as DNA: TGTGCCATCCCCGGGGACGGGGGCGCTCGCGACACCGGGGAGCTGTTTTTT.

This clonotype has only a few counts. CDR3: CASRSGAGANYGYTF. The CDR3 DNA sequence: TGCGCCAGCAGGTCCGGGGCAGGGGCTAACTATGGCTACACCTTC. The chain couples TRBV5-1 to TRBJ1-2, with a weak D call TRBD1 (6 bases). CDR1 is SGHRS, CDR2 YFSETQ, per germline. V lost 5 bases and J 0 bases, leaving 14 bases between the germline ends. This CDR3 spans 15 amino acids.